This T cell receptor beta chain was recovered during a study of monozygotic twins with inflammatory bowel disease. TCR libraries each used 3,000 to 4,000 ng of total RNA. Following a re-call of the 5' RACE reads, TCRdb has one entry per CDR3 protein and lacks DNA. There are hundreds of thousands of distinct CDR3 sequences in the sample, with roughly 5.8% held by the top ten. The clonotype originates from a human donor with ulcerative colitis or Crohn's disease, or a healthy co-twin of an affected twin (not recorded which). The source material was blood.

This CDR3 reads CASSQGQPRTGELFF. The rearrangement joins TRBV4-3 to TRBJ2-2; the TCRdb D gene call, TRBD1, has no DNA to confirm it. The CDR3 spans 15 residues. Per the germline V gene, CDR1 is LGHNA and CDR2 is YSLEER.